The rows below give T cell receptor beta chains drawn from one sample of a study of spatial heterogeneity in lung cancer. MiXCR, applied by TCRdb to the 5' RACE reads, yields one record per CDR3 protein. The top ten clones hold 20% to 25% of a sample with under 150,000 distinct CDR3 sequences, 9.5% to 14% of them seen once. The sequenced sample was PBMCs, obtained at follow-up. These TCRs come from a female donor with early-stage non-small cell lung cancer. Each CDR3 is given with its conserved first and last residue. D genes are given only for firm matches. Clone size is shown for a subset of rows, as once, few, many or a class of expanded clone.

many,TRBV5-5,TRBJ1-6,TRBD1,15,CASSLVQGAYSPLHF,TGTGCCAGCAGCTTGGTACAGGGGGCTTATTCACCCCTCCACTTT
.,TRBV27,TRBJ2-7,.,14,CASSPSAWPYEQYF,TGTGCCAGCAGTCCATCCGCCTGGCCCTACGAGCAGTACTTC
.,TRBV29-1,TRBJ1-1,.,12,CSVERGRTEAFF,TGCAGCGTTGAAAGAGGGCGCACTGAAGCTTTCTTT
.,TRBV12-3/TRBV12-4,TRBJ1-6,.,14,CASSFDRFYSPLHF,TGTGCCAGCAGTTTCGACAGATTCTATTCACCCCTCCACTTT
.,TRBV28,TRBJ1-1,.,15,CASSPPLIMRTEAFF,TGTGCCAGCAGTCCCCCCCTGATAATGCGGACTGAAGCTTTCTTT
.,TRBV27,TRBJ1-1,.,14,CASSPYTGITEAFF,TGTGCCAGCAGTCCCTACACAGGGATTACTGAAGCTTTCTTT
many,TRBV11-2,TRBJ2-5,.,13,CASSLEDDRTQYF,TGTGCCAGCAGCTTAGAGGACGACAGAACCCAGTACTTC
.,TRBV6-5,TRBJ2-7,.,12,CASSQGGREQYF,TGTGCCAGCAGTCAGGGGGGGCGTGAGCAGTACTTC
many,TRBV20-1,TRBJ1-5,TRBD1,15,CSAMTGTGRDQPQHF,TGCAGTGCGATGACCGGGACAGGGCGGGATCAGCCCCAGCATTTT
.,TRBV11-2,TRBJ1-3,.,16,CASSLSLRRDGNTIYF,TGTGCCAGCAGCTTATCCCTCCGCAGGGATGGAAACACCATATATTTT